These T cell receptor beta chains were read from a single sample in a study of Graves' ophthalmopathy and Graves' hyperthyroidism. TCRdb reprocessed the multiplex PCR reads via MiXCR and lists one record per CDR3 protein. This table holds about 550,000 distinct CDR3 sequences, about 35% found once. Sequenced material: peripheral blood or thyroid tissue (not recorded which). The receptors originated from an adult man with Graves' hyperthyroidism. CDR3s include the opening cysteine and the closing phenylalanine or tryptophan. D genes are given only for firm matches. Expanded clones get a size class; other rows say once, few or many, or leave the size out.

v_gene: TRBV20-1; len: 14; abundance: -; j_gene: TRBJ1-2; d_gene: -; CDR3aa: CSARTAAGIYGYTF; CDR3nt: TGCAGTGCTCGAACAGCGGCGGGGATCTATGGCTACACCTTC
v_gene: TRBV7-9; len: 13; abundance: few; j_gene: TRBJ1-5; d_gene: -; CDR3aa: CASSLNINQPQHF; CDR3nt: TGTGCCAGCAGTTTAAATATAAATCAGCCCCAGCATTTT
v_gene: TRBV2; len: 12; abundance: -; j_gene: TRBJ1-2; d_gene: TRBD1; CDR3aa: CASMQGATGYTF; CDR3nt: TGTGCCAGCATGCAGGGGGCGACTGGCTACACCTTC
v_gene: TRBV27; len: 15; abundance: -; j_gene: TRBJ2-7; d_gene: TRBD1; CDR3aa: CASSYFPGQGYERYF; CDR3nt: TGTGCCAGCAGTTACTTCCCGGGACAGGGGTACGAGCGGTACTTC
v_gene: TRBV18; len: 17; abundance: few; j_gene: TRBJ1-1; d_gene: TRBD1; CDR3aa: CASSPIRTGGLLTEAFF; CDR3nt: TGTGCCAGCTCACCGATAAGGACAGGAGGACTACTCACTGAAGCTTTCTTT
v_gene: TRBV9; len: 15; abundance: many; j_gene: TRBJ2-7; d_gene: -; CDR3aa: CASSVSQGSSYEQYF; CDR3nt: TGTGCCAGCAGCGTATCCCAGGGGTCCTCCTACGAGCAGTACTTC
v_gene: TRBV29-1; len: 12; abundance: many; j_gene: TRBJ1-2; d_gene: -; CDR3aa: CSVGGGEGGYTF; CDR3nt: TGCAGCGTTGGGGGGGGGGAAGGGGGCTACACCTTC
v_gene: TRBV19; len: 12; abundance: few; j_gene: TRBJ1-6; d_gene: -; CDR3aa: CASSNEYSPLHF; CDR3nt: TGTGCCAGTAGTAACGAATATTCACCCCTCCACTTT
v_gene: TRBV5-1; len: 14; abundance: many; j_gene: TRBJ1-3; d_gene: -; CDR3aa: CASSGTLSGNTIYF; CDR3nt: TGCGCCAGCAGCGGGACGCTCTCTGGAAACACCATATATTTT
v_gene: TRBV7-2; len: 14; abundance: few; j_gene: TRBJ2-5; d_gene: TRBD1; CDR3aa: CASSTYTGGETQYF; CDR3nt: TGTGCCAGCAGCACCTATACAGGGGGAGAGACCCAGTACTTC
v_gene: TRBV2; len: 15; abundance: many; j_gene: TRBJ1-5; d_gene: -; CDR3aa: CASSEVRQGNQPQHF; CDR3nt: TGTGCCAGCAGTGAAGTCAGACAGGGCAATCAGCCCCAGCATTTT